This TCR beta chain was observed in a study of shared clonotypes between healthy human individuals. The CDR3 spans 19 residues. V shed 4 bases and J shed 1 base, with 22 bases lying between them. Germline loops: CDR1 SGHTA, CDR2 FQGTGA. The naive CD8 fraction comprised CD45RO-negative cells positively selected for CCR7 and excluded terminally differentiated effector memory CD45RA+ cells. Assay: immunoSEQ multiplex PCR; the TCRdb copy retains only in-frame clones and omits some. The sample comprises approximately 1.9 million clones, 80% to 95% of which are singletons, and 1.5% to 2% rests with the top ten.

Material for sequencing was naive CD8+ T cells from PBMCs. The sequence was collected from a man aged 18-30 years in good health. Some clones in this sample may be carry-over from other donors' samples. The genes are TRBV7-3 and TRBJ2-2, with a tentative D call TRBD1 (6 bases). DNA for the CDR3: TGTGCCAGCAGCTCCACAGTTTTTGCAGGGGCTTTGAACACCGGGGAGCTGTTTTTT. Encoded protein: CASSSTVFAGALNTGELFF.